Below are 26 T cell receptor beta chains sequenced from a single sample in a study of T-cell memory formation after mild COVID-19. MiXCR, applied by TCRdb to the 5' RACE reads, yields one record per CDR3 protein. The sample contains approximately 300,000 distinct CDR3 sequences, more than 15% of which appear only once. What was sequenced was PBMCs or a T cell subset sorted from them (not recorded which). The receptors were sampled from a young man who had mild COVID-19 (a few samples of this study predate the infection). Cell type and time point are not known.

V usage is TRBV19 and J usage is TRBJ1-1; D is undetermined. Trimming shortened V by 7 bases and J by 5 bases, and 14 bases separated the two germline ends. Germline assignment: CDR1 LNHDA and CDR2 SQIVND (reference sequence). This CDR3 has 13 amino acids. In DNA form, the CDR3 reads TGTGCCAGTACCTCCGTCCCCGGGACTGAAGCTTTCTTT. This gives the protein CASTSVPGTEAFF.

This clonotype was detected many times. The CDR3 protein is CASSARGAISEAFF. The CDR3 region has the DNA TGCGCCAGCAGCGCCCGGGGGGCGATTTCTGAAGCTTTCTTT. This chain uses TRBV5-1 with TRBJ1-1; D possibly corresponds to TRBD1 (6 bases). The CDR3 contains 14 residues. The germline V gene has CDR1 SGHRS and CDR2 YFSETQ. Trimming pared 4 bases from V and 6 bases from J, leaving 16 bases between.

This clonotype was seen many times. The chain uses TRBV9 and TRBJ1-2; 8 nucleotides agree with TRBD1. This CDR3 spans 13 amino acids. The germline V gene has CDR1 SGDLS and CDR2 YYNGEE. Trimming removed 4 bases from V and 6 bases from J; junction bases left unmatched: 5. CDR3 sequence (DNA): TGTGCCAGCAGCCTAACAGGGGGGAATGGCTACACCTTC. It yields the protein CASSLTGGNGYTF.

This clonotype came up a few times. A read error may explain this, as a much larger clone is one base away. CDR3 sequence: CASSLATGELFF. The DNA for the CDR3 is TGTGCCAGCAGCTTAGCCACCGGGGAGCTGTTTTTT. This sequence joins TRBV11-2 and TRBJ2-2; the D is unclear. Germline CDR1 and CDR2: SGHAT and FQNNGV. This CDR3 has 12 residues. Trimming shortened V by 1 base and J by 4 bases, and 1 base separated the two germline ends.

This chain uses TRBV4-1 with TRBJ2-3; TRBD2 matches 7 bases. The CDR3 is made up of 14 amino acids. Per germline, CDR1 MGHRA and CDR2 YSYEKL. V lost 7 bases and J lost 6; bases outside the gene matches: 10. The CDR3: CASTQSAGVDTQYF. In DNA form, the CDR3 reads TGCGCCAGCACCCAGAGTGCGGGGGTCGATACGCAGTATTTT.

This clonotype appeared many times. This chain connects TRBV11-2 to TRBJ1-1; no firm D call. Germline V gene data show CDR1 as SGHAT and CDR2 as FQNNGV. The germline V and J ends were trimmed by 3 bases and 3 bases, with 11 bases remaining between them. The length of the CDR3 is 14 residues. CDR3 nucleotides: TGTGCCAGCAGCTTTCGAGGTAGCGACACTGAAGCTTTCTTT. This codes for CASSFRGSDTEAFF.

The sample holds a few counts of this clonotype. The chain uses TRBV12-3 or TRBV12-4 and TRBJ1-1, with D maybe TRBD1 (5 bases). There are 14 residues in the CDR3. The V end was cut by 8 bases, the J end by 0 bases, with 13 bases between. CDR3 region: CASLPTALNTEAFF. CDR3 sequence (DNA): TGTGCCAGCCTACCGACAGCCCTGAACACTGAAGCTTTCTTT.

The CDR3 protein is CSANAGGPTDTQYF. For the CDR3, the DNA is TGCAGTGCTAACGCGGGGGGCCCCACAGATACGCAGTATTTT. This chain joins TRBV20-1 and TRBJ2-3; 8 bases agree with TRBD2. The CDR3 is 14 residues long. Per germline, CDR1 DFQATT and CDR2 SNEGSKA (reference sequence). Germline trimming cut 4 bases from V and 2 bases from J; bases unmatched to any gene: 5.

The CDR3 DNA follows: TGTGCCAGCAGTCTTAATCAGGGGCAAGAGACCCAGTACTTC. This codes for CASSLNQGQETQYF. V is TRBV7-9 and J is TRBJ2-5, with D perhaps TRBD1 (6 bases). Germline V gene data show CDR1 as SEHNR and CDR2 as FQNEAQ (reference sequence). The CDR3 is made up of 14 amino acids. The V end was cut by 6 bases, the J end by 2 bases, with 13 bases between.

The V call is TRBV5-1, the J call TRBJ2-3, with a tentative D call TRBD1 (6 bases). Looked up from germline, CDR1 is SGHRS and CDR2 is YFSETQ. This CDR3 contains 16 residues. The V end was cut by 4 bases, the J end by 0 bases, with 15 bases between. CDR3 coding DNA: TGCGCCAGCAGCCTTTGGACAGACCGTAGCACAGATACGCAGTATTTT. It yields the protein CASSLWTDRSTDTQYF. Filled out from reference TRBV5-1 and TRBJ2-3, the complete variable domain reads KAGVTQTPRYLIKTRGQQVTLSCSPISGHRSVSWYQQTPGQGLQFLFEYFSETQRNKGNFPGRFSGRQFSNSRSEMNVSTLELGDSALYLCASSLWTDRSTDTQYFGPGTRLTVL.

This sequence joins TRBV6-6 and TRBJ1-2; D gene uncertain. CDR3 length equals 15 residues. V lost 6 bases to trimming and J lost 5 bases, with 19 bases between them. CDR1 and CDR2 (germline): MNHNY, SVGAGI (reference sequence). The CDR3 sequence: CASRTNGYLEYGYTF. DNA of the CDR3: TGTGCCAGCAGGACTAACGGATACCTGGAGTATGGCTACACCTTC.

In this sample, this clonotype turned up many times. The chain carries TRBV9 and TRBJ2-7, with unresolved D. The CDR3 loop spans 14 amino acids. The germline V gene has CDR1 SGDLS and CDR2 YYNGEE. Trimming took off 0 bases at V and 3 bases at J, with 10 bases between the two ends. The CDR3 region has the DNA TGTGCCAGCAGCGTAGCCGGTCGAGACTACGAGCAGTACTTC. Amino acids: CASSVAGRDYEQYF.

This chain connects TRBV30 to TRBJ1-5; weak D call: TRBD1 (5 bases). Deletions cut 2 bases from V and 3 bases from J, with 8 bases between. This CDR3 has 13 residues. Germline V gene data show CDR1 as GTSNPN and CDR2 as SVGIG (reference sequence). The CDR3 coding sequence is TGTGCCTGGAGTAAGGGGCCCAATCAGCCCCAGCATTTT. Its protein is CAWSKGPNQPQHF.

This clonotype was detected a few times. The chain is built from TRBV13 and TRBJ2-5; 9 bases fit TRBD2. The CDR3 runs 14 residues. Losses at the gene ends were 8 bases for V and 7 bases for J; bases not matched to a gene: 11. The germline CDR1 and CDR2 sequences are PRHDT and FYEKMQ (reference sequence). This chain's CDR3 is CASASLAGTGTQYF. The CDR3 DNA reads TGTGCCAGCGCTTCGCTAGCGGGGACCGGGACCCAGTACTTC.

The gene calls are TRBV11-3 and TRBJ2-5, with no clear D. This CDR3 has 13 amino acids. Germline V lookup: CDR1 SGHNT, CDR2 YENEEA. Trimming removed 8 bases from V and 2 bases from J, with 12 bases in between. The CDR3 DNA reads TGTGCCAGCGGCCCCCCGGGTCAAGAGACCCAGTACTTC. This codes for CASGPPGQETQYF. Using reference TRBV11-3 and TRBJ2-5 for the parts outside the CDR3, the full variable domain is EAGVVQSPRYKIIEKKQPVAFWCNPISGHNTLYWYLQNLGQGPELLIRYENEEAVDDSQLPKDRFSAERLKGVDSTLKIQPAELGDSAVYLCASGPPGQETQYFGPGTRLLVL.

The chain joins TRBV15 to TRBJ2-7; D remains ambiguous. This CDR3 has 15 amino acids. CDR1 LNHNV and CDR2 YYDKDF come from the germline V gene (reference sequence). The germline V and J ends were trimmed by 0 bases and 3 bases, with 12 bases remaining between them. Written as DNA, the CDR3 is TGTGCCACCAGCAGAGATTACGACCGCGACTACGAGCAGTACGTC. Its translation is CATSRDYDRDYEQYV.

This clonotype has ten or more counts. V gene TRBV11-2 combines with J gene TRBJ2-4, with D tentatively TRBD2 (5 bases). Trimming took 3 bases from V and 8 from J, leaving 11 bases between them. The CDR3 sequence is 13 residues long. Germline CDR1 is SGHAT and CDR2 is FQNNGV. In DNA form, the CDR3 reads TGTGCCAGCAGCTTGACCCTAGCTGACATTCAGTACTTC. Protein: CASSLTLADIQYF.

This clonotype was counted many times. The rearrangement joins TRBV29-1 to TRBJ2-1, with D maybe TRBD2 (5 bases). Germline V lookup: CDR1 SQVTM, CDR2 ANQGSEA. V was clipped by 6 bases and J by 0 bases, with 12 bases between them. This CDR3 spans 14 amino acids. The CDR3 coding sequence is TGCAGCGTCTCCAAGGGAGACTCCTACAATGAGCAGTTCTTC. It codes for CSVSKGDSYNEQFF.

The chain combines TRBV5-1 with TRBJ2-7; D is undetermined. V was cut by 3 bases and J by 4 bases, with 5 bases left in between. Germline-derived CDR1 and CDR2 are SGHRS and YFSETQ. CDR3 length: 11 residues. The CDR3 sequence is CASSYDYEQYF. In DNA form, the CDR3 reads TGCGCCAGCAGCTATGATTACGAGCAGTACTTC.

This clonotype was detected a few times. The rearrangement joins TRBV7-2 to TRBJ1-4, with no clear D. Trimming cost V 5 bases and J 7 bases, with 17 bases left between them. CDR3 size: 15 residues. Germline CDR1 reads SGHTA; CDR2 reads FQGNSA. The chain's CDR3 is CASSEDSQTAEKLFF. CDR3 coding DNA: TGTGCCAGCAGCGAGGATAGCCAGACCGCTGAAAAACTGTTTTTT.

This clonotype was observed a few times. The rearrangement links TRBV6-5 to TRBJ2-7; D may be TRBD1 or TRBD2 (5 bases each). The length of the CDR3 is 18 residues. Germline-derived CDR1 and CDR2 are MNHEY and SVGAGI. V lost 6 bases, J lost 3 bases, and 27 bases lay in between. CDR3 sequence reads: CASSPPLGPKIPVYEQYV. CDR3 coding DNA: TGTGCCAGCAGCCCCCCCCTGGGACCTAAGATACCAGTCTACGAGCAGTACGTC.

This clonotype has a handful of counts. CDR3 protein: CASSQGTLGSPLHF. DNA of the CDR3: TGTGCCAGCAGCCAGGGAACTTTGGGTTCACCCCTCCACTTT. The rearrangement joins TRBV14 to TRBJ1-6, with no clear D. CDR1 is SGHDN and CDR2 is FVKESK in the germline V gene. CDR3 size: 14 residues. V dropped 3 bases and J dropped 9 bases, with 12 bases sitting between them. Drawing the rest from reference TRBV14 and TRBJ1-6, the complete variable domain is EAGVTQFPSHSVIEKGQTVTLRCDPISGHDNLYWYRRVMGKEIKFLLHFVKESKQDESGMPNNRFLAERTGGTYSTLKVQPAELEDSGVYFCASSQGTLGSPLHFGNGTRLTVT.

This clonotype was seen a few times. The chain employs TRBV6-5 and TRBJ1-2; TRBD1 matches at 11 bases. In germline, CDR1 is MNHEY, CDR2 SVGAGI. CDR3 length equals 15 residues. V was clipped by 5 bases and J by 6 bases; unmatched bases: 8. The CDR3 nucleotides read TGTGCCAGCAGTCTATACCGGGACAGGGGGGATGGCTACACCTTC. It is translated as CASSLYRDRGDGYTF.

V and J are TRBV10-1 and TRBJ2-7, with 8 bases aligning to TRBD1. The V segment lost 0 bases and the J segment 12 bases; nucleotides outside the gene matches: 7. CDR1 is WNHNN and CDR2 is SYGVQD in the germline V gene (reference sequence). This CDR3 has 13 residues. CDR3 DNA: TGCGCCAGCAGTGAGTCCCAGGGGGCCTGGGGGTACTTC. Protein product: CASSESQGAWGYF.

The chain joins TRBV18 to TRBJ2-3; TRBD2 matches 8 bases. CDR1 is KGHSH and CDR2 is LQKENI in the germline V gene. The V segment lost 2 bases and the J segment 2 bases; nucleotides outside the gene matches: 3. CDR3 size: 15 residues. This chain's CDR3 is CASSPTSGTTDTQYF. Written as DNA, the CDR3 is TGTGCCAGCTCACCAACTAGCGGAACCACAGATACGCAGTATTTT.

This clonotype was seen only a few times. An end of the junction does not agree with germline; a read error may underlie this. The rearrangement links TRBV7-8 to TRBJ1-6; TRBD1 aligns across 9 bases. The germline V gene encodes CDR1 SGHVS and CDR2 FQNEAQ. The CDR3 has 18 amino acids. For the CDR3, the DNA is TGTGCCAGCAGCGTAGCCCGGACAGGGGTCTCCTATAATTCACCCCTCCACTTT. It specifies CASSVARTGVSYNSPLHF. The variable domain in full, completed from reference TRBV7-8 and TRBJ1-6, reads GAGVSQSPRYKVAKRGQDVALRCDPISGHVSLFWYQQALGQGPEFLTYFQNEAQLDKSGLPSDRFFAERPEGSVSTLKIQRTQQEDSAVYLCASSVARTGVSYNSPLHFGNGTRLTVT.